The entry below describes one T cell receptor beta chain. Its antigen is still unknown. Per-nucleotide qualities are absent, and no much larger clonotype sits a single base away. The library was built by means of PCR. The sample was run on an Illumina HiSeq 2500. To normalize quantification of the TCRbeta repertoire, the TCR libraries were built with molecular barcoding that relied on unique molecular identifiers. TCRdb itself trimmed the public reads at Q25 with fastp, ran MiXCR and retained productive beta chains. Identical CDR3 protein sequences are pooled into one entry, listed with their most common genes and DNA. The sample includes approximately 980,000 distinct CDR3 sequences, with about 30% observed a single time. Together, the top ten hold roughly 27% of the sample. Deletion took 5 bases off V and 8 bases off J, with a span of 19 bases between the germline ends. The CDR3 numbers 14 residues from cysteine through phenylalanine. Only the CDR3 DNA is retained, 42 bases long and in frame from the first base. The germline V gene (reference sequence) sets CDR1 to SEHNR and CDR2 to FQNEAQ.

These data are taken from a study of T-cell reconstitution after alpha-beta-depleted transplantation in children (TCRdb year 2016). Context from the whole study: The study quantitatively tracked T-cell immune reconstitution after TCRalphabeta/CD19-depleted allogeneic hematopoietic cell transplantation in children using TCR repertoire profiling. On the study overall, not on this receptor specifically: Hyperexpanded clone frequencies declined over subsequent months; after one year, T-cell counts and TCRbeta diversity were mostly attributed to newly produced T cells. The high TCRbeta diversity at day 60 in some patients was ascribed to recipient T cells and intrathymic progenitors that had survived conditioning. The apparently early recovery of alphabetaT-cell counts about two months after transplant reportedly depended on only several hundred rapidly expanded clones that came from non-depleted graft cells.

This specimen's treatment or condition label, interpreted: allogeneic hematopoietic cell transplantation with graft depleted of TCRalphabeta T cells and CD19 B cells. Transplant recipients were children who received TCRalphabeta/CD19-depleted allogeneic hematopoietic cell grafts. In this chain, TRBV7-9 is recombined with TRBJ2-7; the D gene remains uncertain. The source is a boy under three years old who had a stem cell transplant for SCID, so the T cells may come from the graft donor. The sample here was PBMCs, mostly from graft donor cells, taken 360 days after TCRalphabeta/CD19-depleted stem cell transplant. The DNA reads as follows: TGTGCCAGCAGCCTCCCGACAACACCTACGAAGCAGTACTTC. Its protein is CASSLPTTPTKQYF.